The next 30 T cell receptor beta chains were all read from a single sample in a study of CD4 T cell repertoires in COVID-19. Measured with immunoSEQ multiplex PCR; TCRdb has only the in-frame clones, and not every one. The table has around 25,000 clones, over 90% seen once. The memory T cells were sequenced right after ex vivo isolation, without culture. Specimen: circulating follicular helper CD4+ T cells (cTfh) from blood, collected before the COVID-19 pandemic. All receptors come from a human donor who had COVID-19.

The CDR3: CASSAGGLRGTEAFF. In nucleotides, the CDR3 is TGTGCCAGCAGTGCCGGGGGGCTCCGCGGCACTGAAGCTTTCTTT. The chain has TRBV6-1 and TRBJ1-1; tentative D call: TRBD1 (6 bases). The CDR3 totals 15 residues. Germline-derived CDR1 and CDR2 are MNHNS and SASEGT. V lost 4 bases to trimming and J lost 4 bases, with 16 bases between them.

The chain is built from TRBV4-2 and TRBJ2-7; D is ambiguous. Trimming removed 2 bases from V and 0 bases from J, with 14 bases in between. This CDR3 has 16 amino acids. Looked up from germline, CDR1 is LGHNA and CDR2 is YNFKEQ. This chain's CDR3 is CASSQIGRQSSYEQYF. CDR3 in DNA: TGTGCCAGCAGCCAAATCGGCAGGCAGAGCTCCTACGAGCAGTACTTC.

The chain employs TRBV7-2 and TRBJ2-5; perhaps TRBD1 as D (5 bases). With 5 bases removed from V and 4 bases from J, the gap between germline ends came to 11 bases. The CDR3 spans 13 residues. CDR1 and CDR2 from the germline V gene are SGHTA and FQGNSA. The DNA of the CDR3 is TGTGCCAGCAGCAGGGGCTCGGGAGAGACCCAGTACTTC. Translation: CASSRGSGETQYF.

J is TRBJ1-4 and V is TRBV4-1, with 8 bases fitting TRBD1. This CDR3 region has 17 residues. V dropped 5 bases and J dropped 2; count of bases not matched to a gene: 10. Germline CDR1 reads MGHRA; CDR2 reads YSYEKL. This chain's CDR3 is CASSGSDRAVTNEKLFF. The CDR3 DNA follows: TGCGCCAGCAGCGGGTCGGACAGGGCTGTGACTAATGAAAAACTGTTTTTT.

The chain employs TRBV10-1 and TRBJ2-5; TRBD2 matches 10 bases. Germline V CDR1 and CDR2: WNHNN, SYGVQD (reference sequence). V gave up 3 bases and J gave up 3 bases; unmatched junction bases: 4. This CDR3 is built from 15 residues. In nucleotides, the CDR3 is TGCGCCAGCAGTGACCGACTAGCGGGTAAAGAGACCCAGTACTTC. Amino acid sequence: CASSDRLAGKETQYF.

The chain uses TRBV19 and TRBJ1-5, with D hard to call. The CDR3 loop spans 12 amino acids. V dropped 2 bases and J dropped 7 bases, with 6 bases sitting between them. Per the germline V gene, CDR1 is LNHDA and CDR2 is SQIVND (reference sequence). The CDR3 DNA sequence: TGTGCCAGTAGTATACCTGGCCAGCCCCAGCATTTT. Its translation is CASSIPGQPQHF.

V is TRBV5-1 and J is TRBJ2-3; TRBD2 matches at 11 bases. CDR1 and CDR2 from the germline V gene are SGHRS and YFSETQ. V was pared by 1 base and J by 6 bases, with 1 base of the junction left unmatched. The CDR3 is 14 amino acids. The CDR3 is CASSLRLAGDTQYF. The DNA of the CDR3 is TGCGCCAGCAGCTTGCGACTAGCGGGGGATACGCAGTATTTT.

CDR3 region: CASSLGGKINQPQHF. DNA for the CDR3: TGTGCCAGCAGCTTAGGAGGGAAAATCAATCAGCCCCAGCATTTT. The chain combines TRBV7-2 with TRBJ1-5; D is ambiguous. V was cut by 1 base and J by 3 bases, with 10 bases left in between. CDR1 and CDR2 from the germline V gene are SGHTA and FQGNSA. The CDR3 is 15 amino acids.

This clone was counted a single time. The chain carries TRBV11-2 and TRBJ1-3; D perhaps matches TRBD1 (6 bases). The CDR3 totals 15 residues. Germline CDR1 reads SGHAT; CDR2 reads FQNNGV. The ends were cut back, 1 base at V and 6 bases at J, with 13 bases in the middle. DNA for the CDR3: TGTGCCAGCAGCTTAGCCGGACAGAATGTAAACACCATATATTTT. This codes for CASSLAGQNVNTIYF.

This clone was picked up one time. J is TRBJ1-6 and V is TRBV9, with TRBD1 as a possible D gene (6 bases). The V end was cut by 3 bases, the J end by 6 bases, with 13 bases between. Per germline, CDR1 SGDLS and CDR2 YYNGEE. This CDR3 region has 15 residues. CDR3 sequence (DNA): TGTGCCAGCAGCGCCGCGGCCAGGGGTAATTCACCCCTCCACTTT. Translating gives CASSAAARGNSPLHF.

V is TRBV5-6 and J is TRBJ1-2, with TRBD1 matching over 9 bases. CDR3 length: 15 amino acids. The junction had 6 bases not matched to a gene; V was cut back by 3 bases and J by 3 bases. CDR1 and CDR2 (germline): SGHDT, YYEEEE. The CDR3 reads CASSSLRDRDYGYTF. CDR3 sequence (DNA): TGTGCCAGCAGCTCGCTCCGGGACAGGGACTATGGCTACACCTTC.

This clone was recorded a few times. V is TRBV19 and J is TRBJ2-3, with D tentatively TRBD1 (6 bases). The CDR3 runs to 13 residues. Germline assignment: CDR1 LNHDA and CDR2 SQIVND (reference sequence). V gave up 5 bases and J gave up 7 bases, with 13 bases separating them. The CDR3 DNA reads TGTGCCAGTAGTGACACAGGGCTGAATACGCAGTATTTT. It codes for CASSDTGLNTQYF.

The chain has TRBV5-1 and TRBJ2-3; D may be TRBD2 (6 bases). Trimming left V 3 bases short and J 0 bases short, with 14 bases between. Germline CDR1 and CDR2: SGHRS and YFSETQ. CDR3 size: 16 residues. The CDR3 spells CASSSVLGGSTDTQYF. CDR3 nucleotide sequence: TGCGCCAGCAGCTCAGTCCTGGGGGGAAGCACAGATACGCAGTATTTT.

This chain connects TRBV19 to TRBJ2-1, with D tentatively TRBD2 (5 bases). Trimming shortened V by 1 base and J by 6 bases, and 16 bases separated the two germline ends. Germline V lookup: CDR1 LNHDA, CDR2 SQIVND (reference sequence). This CDR3 has 16 amino acids. In DNA form, the CDR3 reads TGTGCCAGTAGTATAGGGAGGTTATTGGGCTCCAATGAGCAGTTCTTC. It is translated as CASSIGRLLGSNEQFF.

This clone was counted once. This chain uses TRBV28 with TRBJ1-2, with 7 positions matching TRBD1. The CDR3 has 16 residues. V gave up 4 bases and J gave up 9 bases; unmatched junction bases: 17. The V gene's germline CDR1 is MDHEN and CDR2 SYDVKM. The CDR3 reads CASSYPGRGGPDSYTF. CDR3 DNA: TGTGCCAGCAGTTACCCCGGGCGAGGGGGCCCGGACAGCTACACCTTC.

This chain links TRBV6-5 with TRBJ2-7; D is unresolved. The CDR3 spans 11 residues. The V and J ends lost 2 bases and 5 bases respectively, with 4 bases between them. Germline CDR1 is MNHEY and CDR2 is SVGAGI. The CDR3 DNA reads as TGTGCCAGCAGTTACCTCCACGAGCAGTACTTC. This encodes CASSYLHEQYF.

V is TRBV7-4 and J is TRBJ2-7; no clear D gene. Germline values: CDR1 SGHVT, CDR2 SQSDAQ. The V end lost 0 bases, the J end lost 3 bases, and 9 bases lay between the germline ends. The CDR3 sequence is 14 residues long. DNA of the CDR3: TGTGCCAGCAGCTTAGCTCGTGGTAGCTACGAGCAGTACTTC. It translates to CASSLARGSYEQYF.

This chain uses TRBV7-2 with TRBJ2-3; 10 bases line up with TRBD1. V lost 2 bases to trimming and J lost 3 bases; unmatched junction nucleotides: 2. The CDR3 has 15 residues. CDR1 SGHTA and CDR2 FQGNSA come from the germline V gene. CDR3 in DNA: TGTGCCAGCAGCTTAAGACAGGGGGCGACAGATACGCAGTATTTT. It is translated as CASSLRQGATDTQYF.

This clone was counted once. The genes are TRBV27 and TRBJ2-1; 11 bases match TRBD2. There are 16 residues in the CDR3. V shed 5 bases, J shed 7 bases, and the junction held 10 bases outside the gene matches. Germline-derived CDR1 and CDR2 are MNHEY and SMNVEV (reference sequence). Here the CDR3 reads CASSRSSGGNQNEQFF. CDR3 DNA sequence: TGTGCCAGCAGTCGATCTAGCGGGGGGAATCAGAATGAGCAGTTCTTC.

The V gene is TRBV5-8, the J gene TRBJ1-3; 7 bases line up with TRBD1. V was clipped by 1 base and J by 7 bases; unmatched bases: 8. CDR3 length: 15 residues. Germline V gives CDR1 SGHTS, CDR2 YDEGEE. CDR3 amino acids: CASSLLRTGGNTIYF. The CDR3 DNA follows: TGTGCCAGCAGCTTGTTACGGACAGGCGGTAACACCATATATTTT.

The gene calls are TRBV4-1 and TRBJ2-3, with 12 bases fitting TRBD1. Germline V gives CDR1 MGHRA, CDR2 YSYEKL. CDR3 length equals 15 residues. The V gene end was trimmed by 2 bases and the J gene end by 8 bases; junction bases not matched to a gene: 5. The CDR3 DNA follows: TGCGCCAGCAGCCAACCGGGACAGGGGGCGGGTACGCAGTATTTT. Its protein product is CASSQPGQGAGTQYF.

V usage is TRBV30 and J usage is TRBJ1-3; 9 positions match TRBD1. Germline V gene sequence: CDR1 GTSNPN, CDR2 SVGIG (reference sequence). V was pared by 5 bases and J by 8 bases, with 7 bases of the junction left unmatched. The CDR3 sequence is 13 residues long. CDR3 nucleotide sequence: TGTGCCTGGTTTAGACAGGGGGGACACACCATATATTTT. Its translation is CAWFRQGGHTIYF.

The genes are TRBV11-2 and TRBJ2-1; TRBD1 agrees at 7 bases. The CDR3 covers 16 residues. Germline V gene data show CDR1 as SGHAT and CDR2 as FQNNGV. Unmatched junction bases numbered 11, after V lost 2 bases and J lost 7 bases. DNA for the CDR3: TGTGCCAGCAGCTTAAGGGGGCAAAATCCGGCGAATGAGCAGTTCTTC. It is translated as CASSLRGQNPANEQFF.

The gene calls are TRBV6-1 and TRBJ2-7; 9 bases are shared with TRBD2. This CDR3 has 16 amino acids. Germline CDR1 is MNHNS and CDR2 is SASEGT. After removal of 0 bases from V and 2 bases from J, the junction contained 5 bases not matched to a gene. The CDR3 is CASSEALIAGAYEQYF. The CDR3 bases are TGTGCCAGCAGTGAAGCGTTGATAGCGGGGGCCTACGAGCAGTACTTC.

The CDR3 bases are TGTGCCAGCAGTGACCTCCACAGGGCAAGCACAGATACGCAGTATTTT. This translates into CASSDLHRASTDTQYF. This chain joins TRBV6-1 and TRBJ2-3; the D gene is possibly TRBD1 (6 bases). The CDR3 spans 16 residues. The germline gives CDR1 MNHNS, CDR2 SASEGT. The germline V and J ends were trimmed by 3 bases and 0 bases, with 13 bases remaining between them.

The CDR3 nucleotides read TGTGCCAGCCAACAGGGATACCGTCAGCCCCAGCATTTT. Translated: CASQQGYRQPQHF. The chain combines TRBV2 with TRBJ1-5, with D tentatively TRBD1 (6 bases). Germline V gene data show CDR1 as SNHLY and CDR2 as FYNNEI. This CDR3 contains 13 residues. The V gene lost 8 bases and the J gene lost 6 bases, with 14 bases spanning the gap.

There are a few counts of this clone. The rearrangement links TRBV11-2 to TRBJ2-3; TRBD2 matches 10 bases. Germline CDR1 SGHAT, CDR2 FQNNGV. CDR3 length: 17 amino acids. V was pared by 5 bases and J by 0 bases, with 8 bases of the junction left unmatched. CDR3 nucleotides: TGTGCCAGCAGCACGGGACTAGCGCGAAGTAGCACAGATACGCAGTATTTT. This codes for CASSTGLARSSTDTQYF.

The rearrangement uses TRBV5-1 and TRBJ1-2, with D unclear. V was cut by 1 base and J by 3 bases, with 7 bases left in between. The CDR3 runs 13 residues. In germline, CDR1 is SGHRS, CDR2 YFSETQ. The CDR3 loop reads CASSLRGDYGYTF. As DNA, the CDR3 is TGCGCCAGCAGCTTGAGAGGTGACTATGGCTACACCTTC.

The genes are TRBV10-1 and TRBJ2-3, with D tentatively TRBD1 (5 bases). The germline V and J ends were trimmed by 6 bases and 2 bases, with 9 bases remaining between them. This CDR3 has 13 residues. In germline, CDR1 is WNHNN, CDR2 SYGVQD (reference sequence). CDR3 residues: CASSRQLTDTQYF. CDR3 in DNA: TGCGCCAGCAGCAGACAGCTCACAGATACGCAGTATTTT.

This clone was counted a few times. The chain links TRBV5-6 to TRBJ1-2, with TRBD1 matching over 7 bases. J was trimmed by 3 bases and V by 4 bases; bases with no gene match: 9. Per germline, CDR1 SGHDT and CDR2 YYEEEE. The CDR3 sequence is 15 residues long. The CDR3 loop is CASSDRQGLHYGYTF. The CDR3 bases are TGTGCCAGCAGCGATCGACAGGGCCTCCACTATGGCTACACCTTC. Looking up the rest from reference TRBV5-6 and TRBJ1-2 gives the full variable domain: DAGVTQSPTHLIKTRGQQVTLRCSPKSGHDTVSWYQQALGQGPQFIFQYYEEEERQRGNFPDRFSGHQFPNYSSELNVNALLLGDSALYLCASSDRQGLHYGYTFGSGTRLTVV.